The 22 T cell receptor beta chains presented below share a single source sample, sequenced in a study of chemoradiotherapy in HPV16-positive cancers. Repertoires were generated with immunoSEQ multiplex PCR, while TCRdb's copy carries only in-frame clones and drops some. This sample has roughly 32,000 clones; 80% to 90% occur once, and the top ten carry around 3%. The material was blood, obtained from a patient who underwent chemoradiotherapy. The receptors come from a human donor with HPV-associated anogenital cancer.

The rearrangement joins TRBV5-6 to TRBJ2-4, with D perhaps assigned TRBD1 or TRBD2 (5 bases each). The V gene lost 5 bases and the J gene lost 0 bases, with 18 bases spanning the gap. The CDR3 sequence is 17 residues long. CDR1 and CDR2 from the germline V gene are SGHDT and YYEEEE. CDR3 DNA: TGTGCCAGCAGTTCCGGGACCCCTTCCCTAGCCAAAAACATTCAGTACTTC. It is translated as CASSSGTPSLAKNIQYF.

V is TRBV5-6 and J is TRBJ1-5; D is undetermined. The V gene's germline CDR1 is SGHDT and CDR2 YYEEEE. Trimming removed 2 bases from V and 4 bases from J, with 10 bases in between. The CDR3 runs to 14 residues. CDR3 coding DNA: TGTGCCAGCAGCTTCGGTTCCATTAATCAGCCCCAGCATTTT. This sequence encodes CASSFGSINQPQHF.

This clone was seen once. The rearrangement links TRBV7-8 to TRBJ2-1; D is uncertain. The CDR3 extends over 11 amino acids. The V and J ends lost 5 bases and 5 bases respectively, with 4 bases between them. Germline V lookup: CDR1 SGHVS, CDR2 FQNEAQ. CDR3: CASSRDNEQFF. Here the CDR3 DNA reads TGTGCCAGCAGCAGAGACAATGAGCAGTTCTTC.

V gene TRBV30 combines with J gene TRBJ1-1; D is unresolved. The CDR3 is made up of 12 amino acids. Between the trimmed V and J ends, which lost 5 bases and 4 bases, there was a span of 11 bases. Germline CDR1 is GTSNPN and CDR2 is SVGIG (reference sequence). The CDR3 is CAWGGWGTEAFF. The CDR3 region has the DNA TGTGCCTGGGGCGGATGGGGCACTGAAGCTTTCTTT.

CDR3 nucleotide sequence: TGTGCCAGCAGCGTAGGGACTAAGCAAGAGACCCAGTACTTC. Protein: CASSVGTKQETQYF. This chain connects TRBV9 to TRBJ2-5; TRBD2 might be the D (6 bases). V was pared by 0 bases and J by 2 bases, with 8 bases between. The CDR3 contains 14 residues. Germline V lookup: CDR1 SGDLS, CDR2 YYNGEE.

The rearrangement links TRBV14 to TRBJ1-1, with D possibly TRBD1 on 6 matching bases. Looked up from germline, CDR1 is SGHDN and CDR2 is FVKESK. The CDR3 has 15 residues. Trimming took off 1 base at V and 1 base at J, with 10 bases between the two ends. The CDR3 is CASSQVRGKNTEAFF. The CDR3, as DNA: TGTGCCAGCAGCCAAGTCAGGGGAAAGAACACTGAAGCTTTCTTT.

The chain uses TRBV5-4 and TRBJ1-1; D is unclear. The length of the CDR3 is 16 residues. V was clipped by 4 bases and J by 0 bases, with 16 bases between them. CDR1 and CDR2 (germline): SGHNT, YYREEE (reference sequence). The CDR3 nucleotides read TGTGCCAGCAGCCCACCGACCAGCCGTATGAACACTGAAGCTTTCTTT. Translated, it gives CASSPPTSRMNTEAFF.

About this clone itself: The junction differs from germline at one of its ends, possibly a read error. The chain combines TRBV9 with TRBJ2-7; the match to TRBD2 covers 13 bases. The length of the CDR3 is 13 residues. The germline CDR1 and CDR2 sequences are SGDLS and YYNGEE. The DNA of the CDR3 is TGTGCCAGCAGCGTCGGGACTAGCGGGATATCCCACTTC. This sequence encodes CASSVGTSGISHF.

The gene calls are TRBV5-1 and TRBJ2-3, with 8 bases matching TRBD1. CDR1 SGHRS and CDR2 YFSETQ come from the germline V gene. The CDR3 is made up of 16 amino acids. V gave up 5 bases and J gave up 2 bases; unmatched junction bases: 10. In nucleotides, the CDR3 is TGCGCCAGCAGATATGCGGCACAGGGGGTCACAGATACGCAGTATTTT. Translated: CASRYAAQGVTDTQYF.

V and J are TRBV5-4 and TRBJ2-7; 12 positions agree with TRBD2. J lost 5 bases, V lost 5 bases, and 8 bases had no gene match. Looked up from germline, CDR1 is SGHNT and CDR2 is YYREEE (reference sequence). The CDR3 sequence is 15 residues long. CDR3 in DNA: TGTGCCAGCAGTCAAACTAGCGGGAGGTACGACGAGCAGTACTTC. This sequence encodes CASSQTSGRYDEQYF. Complete variable domain (other parts from reference TRBV5-4 and TRBJ2-7): ETGVTQSPTHLIKTRGQQVTLRCSSQSGHNTVSWYQQALGQGPQFIFQYYREEENGRGNFPPRFSGLQFPNYSSELNVNALELDDSALYLCASSQTSGRYDEQYFGPGTRLTVT.

This chain links TRBV7-8 with TRBJ1-3, with D unclear. This CDR3 is 15 amino acids long. From germline, CDR1 is SGHVS and CDR2 FQNEAQ. V shed 0 bases and J shed 2 bases, with 8 bases lying between them. The CDR3 DNA reads as TGTGCCAGCAGCTTAGCACCGGTCGCTGGAAACACCATATATTTT. Amino acids: CASSLAPVAGNTIYF.

The chain is built from TRBV9 and TRBJ2-3; 9 bases are shared with TRBD1. CDR3 length equals 14 residues. V shed 4 bases, J shed 7 bases, and the junction held 7 bases outside the gene matches. Germline CDR1 is SGDLS and CDR2 is YYNGEE. CDR3: CASSPRTGEYTQYF. CDR3 in DNA: TGTGCCAGCAGCCCTCGGACAGGGGAATATACGCAGTATTTT.

V usage is TRBV11-2 and J usage is TRBJ2-7, with a weak D call TRBD1 (5 bases). Germline values: CDR1 SGHAT, CDR2 FQNNGV. The germline V and J ends were trimmed by 5 bases and 1 base, with 18 bases remaining between them. This CDR3 contains 16 residues. The CDR3 here is CASSSFRGQGSYEQYF. CDR3 bases: TGTGCCAGCAGCAGCTTTCGTGGGCAGGGTTCCTACGAGCAGTACTTC. Full variable domain (outside the CDR3, taken from reference TRBV11-2 and TRBJ2-7): EAGVAQSPRYKIIEKRQSVAFWCNPISGHATLYWYQQILGQGPKLLIQFQNNGVVDDSQLPKDRFSAERLKGVDSTLKIQPAKLEDSAVYLCASSSFRGQGSYEQYFGPGTRLTVT.

V is TRBV5-1 and J is TRBJ1-4; D remains ambiguous. Trimming cost V 2 bases and J 0 bases, with 5 bases left between them. The CDR3 extends over 14 amino acids. From germline, CDR1 is SGHRS and CDR2 YFSETQ. CDR3 in amino acids: CASSLSSTNEKLFF. DNA for the CDR3: TGCGCCAGCAGCTTATCTTCAACTAATGAAAAACTGTTTTTT. Full variable domain (rest looked up from reference TRBV5-1 and TRBJ1-4): KAGVTQTPRYLIKTRGQQVTLSCSPISGHRSVSWYQQTPGQGLQFLFEYFSETQRNKGNFPGRFSGRQFSNSRSEMNVSTLELGDSALYLCASSLSSTNEKLFFGSGTQLSVL.

The genes are TRBV2 and TRBJ2-5, with D perhaps matching TRBD1 (5 bases). Trimming pared 4 bases from V and 5 bases from J, leaving 14 bases between. The CDR3 length is 14 residues. CDR1 and CDR2 (germline): SNHLY, FYNNEI. CDR3 region: CASSVEGARETQYF. CDR3 coding DNA: TGTGCCAGCAGTGTCGAAGGGGCAAGGGAGACCCAGTACTTC.

The V call is TRBV6-4, the J call TRBJ1-2; D is ambiguous. Germline V gives CDR1 MRHNA, CDR2 SNTAGT. Trimming cost V 3 bases and J 8 bases, with 10 bases left between them. The CDR3 is 12 residues long. The CDR3 protein is CASSDRLGGYTF. Here the CDR3 DNA reads TGTGCCAGCAGTGATAGGTTAGGCGGCTACACCTTC.

J is TRBJ1-1 and V is TRBV7-9; D may be TRBD1 (6 bases). The germline V gene has CDR1 SEHNR and CDR2 FQNEAQ (reference sequence). CDR3 length: 14 amino acids. The V gene lost 2 bases and the J gene lost 2 bases, with 9 bases spanning the gap. CDR3 region: CASSLLQGNTEAFF. As DNA, the CDR3 is TGTGCCAGCAGCTTATTACAGGGAAACACTGAAGCTTTCTTT.

The chain joins TRBV27 to TRBJ2-7; TRBD2 agrees at 9 bases. J was trimmed by 6 bases and V by 9 bases; bases with no gene match: 6. The CDR3 spans 12 residues. The V gene's germline CDR1 is MNHEY and CDR2 SMNVEV (reference sequence). The CDR3 DNA sequence: TGTGCCAGTAGCGGGAGTTTTGCCGAGCAGTACTTC. Amino acid sequence: CASSGSFAEQYF.

V and J are TRBV5-1 and TRBJ2-5, with TRBD2 identical over 9 bases. This CDR3 is 15 amino acids long. Trimming cost V 0 bases and J 1 base; bases outside gene matches: 1. Germline V gene sequence: CDR1 SGHRS, CDR2 YFSETQ. The CDR3 protein is CASSLDSGGQETQYF. Written as DNA, the CDR3 is TGCGCCAGCAGCTTGGATAGCGGGGGCCAAGAGACCCAGTACTTC.

CDR3 in DNA: TGTGCCACCGCTGGTGGGGGGGACAATCAGCCCCAGCATTTT. Its protein is CATAGGGDNQPQHF. The chain has TRBV15 and TRBJ1-5; possibly TRBD1 for D (5 bases). V shed 8 bases and J shed 3 bases, with 14 bases lying between them. The CDR3 spans 14 residues. CDR1 is LNHNV, CDR2 YYDKDF, per germline (reference sequence).

This clone has just one count. The chain uses TRBV23-1 and TRBJ2-7, with 7 bases that match TRBD1. TRBV23-1 is an ORF; its function is uncertain. The CDR3 is made up of 15 amino acids. Trimming at V came to 6 bases and at J to 2 bases, leaving 10 bases not matched to a gene. CDR3 residues: CASSPDRVRAYEQYF. In DNA form, the CDR3 reads TGCGCCAGCAGCCCAGACAGGGTGAGGGCCTACGAGCAGTACTTC.

CDR3 residues: CAWQRGNEQYF. DNA for the CDR3: TGTGCCTGGCAGCGGGGGAACGAGCAGTACTTC. V usage is TRBV30 and J usage is TRBJ2-7, with 8 bases matching TRBD2. Germline values: CDR1 GTSNPN, CDR2 SVGIG (reference sequence). This CDR3 comprises 11 residues. After removal of 5 bases from V and 5 bases from J, the junction contained 2 bases not matched to a gene.